One and the same sample provided the 17 T cell receptor beta chains below, sequenced in a study of Ad26.COV2.S vaccination and SARS-CoV-2 variants. Repertoires were generated with immunoSEQ multiplex PCR, while TCRdb's copy carries only in-frame clones and drops some. The sample has about 500,000 clones, 80% to 90% seen once. The sample's treatment: about 20 received Ad26.COV2.S at low or high dose, single or two shots; several received placebo; per-sample allocation not given. Collection of samples fell on day 63 after the first vaccine or placebo injection. The sample in question was peripheral blood, obtained in a trial of Ad26.COV2.S vaccine versus placebo. Source of these receptors: a person between 18 and 65 years old who received the Ad26.COV2.S COVID-19 vaccine or a placebo.

The V and J genes are TRBV10-3 and TRBJ1-1; 9 positions agree with TRBD1. The ends lost 4 bases at V and 5 bases at J; junction bases unmatched: 17. The CDR3 runs to 18 residues. The V gene's germline CDR1 is ENHRY and CDR2 SYGVKD. DNA of the CDR3: TGTGCCATCAGTGCTCAGATAGGACAGGGGAAGGTTAGGACTGAAGCTTTCTTT. It specifies CAISAQIGQGKVRTEAFF.

The J gene is TRBJ2-2, the V gene TRBV6-6; D is possibly TRBD2 (5 bases). CDR1 and CDR2 (germline): MNHNY, SVGAGI (reference sequence). Trimming cost V 6 bases and J 0 bases, with 11 bases left between them. The CDR3 loop spans 15 amino acids. The CDR3, as DNA: TGTGCCAGCAGCTACATGCGGGCGAACACCGGGGAGCTGTTTTTT. It yields the protein CASSYMRANTGELFF.

V and J are TRBV18 and TRBJ1-2; TRBD1 matches at 8 bases. This CDR3 is 14 amino acids long. Trimming at V came to 3 bases and at J to 0 bases, leaving 0 bases not matched to a gene. Germline values: CDR1 KGHSH, CDR2 LQKENI. The CDR3 nucleotides are TGTGCCAGCTCACCGGGACAGGCTAACTATGGCTACACCTTC. This translates into CASSPGQANYGYTF.

This clone was seen just once. The V and J genes are TRBV19 and TRBJ1-2; 9 bases are a match to TRBD1. Trimming took 7 bases from V and 4 from J; bases not matched to a gene: 7. Germline lookup yields CDR1 LNHDA and CDR2 SQIVND (reference sequence). The CDR3 consists of 14 residues. The CDR3 nucleotides are TGTGCCAGTACGAGACAGGGGGAAAGCTATGGCTACACCTTC. Protein sequence: CASTRQGESYGYTF.

V usage is TRBV5-1 and J usage is TRBJ1-1; 8 bases are shared with TRBD1. V lost 4 bases, J lost 2 bases, and 7 bases stayed unmatched. CDR1 SGHRS and CDR2 YFSETQ come from the germline V gene. The CDR3 is 15 amino acids. This CDR3 is CASSGRTGPNTEAFF. The CDR3 DNA reads TGCGCCAGCAGCGGCCGGACAGGGCCCAACACTGAAGCTTTCTTT.

The chain is built from TRBV29-1 and TRBJ2-5, with 7 bases that match TRBD1. J was trimmed by 5 bases and V by 6 bases; bases with no gene match: 12. The CDR3 covers 14 residues. Per germline, CDR1 SQVTM and CDR2 ANQGSEA. The CDR3 here is CSVGGTGVGETQYF. The CDR3 DNA reads TGCAGCGTGGGCGGAACAGGGGTAGGGGAGACCCAGTACTTC.

The chain has TRBV6-6 and TRBJ1-2; 8 positions agree with TRBD1. With V trimmed by 6 bases and J by 2 bases, 11 bases remained unmatched. The germline V gene has CDR1 MNHNY and CDR2 SVGAGI (reference sequence). The CDR3 covers 16 residues. The CDR3 region is CASSPGGHRGNYGYTF. The CDR3 nucleotides read TGTGCCAGCAGCCCCGGAGGTCACAGGGGGAACTATGGCTACACCTTC.

This clone was recorded once. The chain joins TRBV30 to TRBJ2-5; D is undetermined. The CDR3 has 13 residues. The germline V gene has CDR1 GTSNPN and CDR2 SVGIG (reference sequence). V lost 1 base and J 0 bases, leaving 6 bases between the germline ends. The CDR3 reads CAWSAGNQETQYF. The CDR3, as DNA: TGTGCCTGGAGTGCTGGGAACCAAGAGACCCAGTACTTC.

The V gene is TRBV28, the J gene TRBJ1-2; the D gene is possibly TRBD1 (6 bases). The V gene lost 7 bases and the J gene lost 3 bases, with 21 bases spanning the gap. The CDR3 loop spans 16 amino acids. CDR1 and CDR2 from the germline V gene are MDHEN and SYDVKM. The DNA for the CDR3 is TGTGCCAGCAAAGAGGGGGGCCAGGGTAGAGACTATGGCTACACCTTC. Translation: CASKEGGQGRDYGYTF.

The rearrangement uses TRBV12-3 or TRBV12-4 and TRBJ2-1; tentative D call: TRBD2 (5 bases). V shed 5 bases and J shed 9 bases, with 8 bases lying between them. CDR3 length: 11 amino acids. CDR3 DNA sequence: TGTGCCAGCAGTGACCGGGGTGAGCAGTTCTTC. As protein: CASSDRGEQFF.

The CDR3 DNA sequence: TGTGCCAGCAGTTTAGATGCCGGGGAGCTGTTTTTT. It translates to CASSLDAGELFF. The V call is TRBV12-3 or TRBV12-4, the J call TRBJ2-2; D uncertain. This CDR3 comprises 12 residues. V lost 1 base and J lost 6, with 3 bases in between.

DNA of the CDR3: TGTGCCAGCAGTTCGGGCGCCGGAACCCAGTACTTC. Protein product: CASSSGAGTQYF. The gene calls are TRBV6-5 and TRBJ2-5; D unclear. The CDR3 totals 12 residues. CDR1 and CDR2 from the germline V gene are MNHEY and SVGAGI. Deletions cut 4 bases from V and 8 bases from J, with 11 bases between.

The rearrangement joins TRBV30 to TRBJ2-7; 9 bases match TRBD1. This CDR3 comprises 15 residues. J gave up 3 bases and V 3 bases, and 9 bases lay outside the gene matches. CDR1 and CDR2 (germline): GTSNPN, SVGIG (reference sequence). CDR3 residues: CAWRPGTGLFYEQYF. As DNA, the CDR3 is TGTGCCTGGAGACCCGGGACAGGGTTGTTCTACGAGCAGTACTTC.

This chain links TRBV5-1 with TRBJ1-6; no firm D call. The CDR3 length is 14 residues. Germline V gene data show CDR1 as SGHRS and CDR2 as YFSETQ. V shed 1 base and J shed 10 bases, with 12 bases lying between them. Written as DNA, the CDR3 is TGCGCCAGCAGCTTGAAGAGCGTCGGGTCACCCCTCCACTTT. Residues: CASSLKSVGSPLHF.

V gene TRBV3-1 (or the pseudogene TRBV3-2) combines with J gene TRBJ1-2; unclear D gene. The CDR3 has 15 amino acids. Germline CDR1 reads LGHDT; CDR2 reads YNNKEL (reference sequence). V was shortened by 1 base and J by 2 bases, with 11 bases between the two germline ends. CDR3 sequence reads: CASSQGRGFNYGYTF. The CDR3 DNA sequence: TGTGCCAGCAGCCAAGGTAGAGGTTTCAACTATGGCTACACCTTC.

This chain connects TRBV18 to TRBJ1-3; the D is unclear. In germline, CDR1 is KGHSH, CDR2 LQKENI. This CDR3 spans 16 amino acids. Between the trimmed V and J ends, which lost 4 bases and 2 bases, there was a span of 15 bases. The CDR3 sequence: CASSLEEKVTGNTIYF. Here the CDR3 DNA reads TGTGCCAGCTCACTAGAGGAGAAAGTGACTGGAAACACCATATATTTT.

The V and J genes are TRBV19 and TRBJ2-2; D possibly corresponds to TRBD2 (5 bases). Germline CDR1 is LNHDA and CDR2 is SQIVND (reference sequence). The germline V and J ends were trimmed by 4 bases and 1 base, with 7 bases remaining between them. This CDR3 contains 14 residues. The CDR3 loop reads CASSKRGNTGELFF. The CDR3 region has the DNA TGTGCCAGTAGTAAACGGGGGAACACCGGGGAGCTGTTTTTT. Full variable domain (rest looked up from reference TRBV19 and TRBJ2-2): DGGITQSPKYLFRKEGQNVTLSCEQNLNHDAMYWYRQDPGQGLRLIYYSQIVNDFQKGDIAEGYSVSREKKESFPLTVTSAQKNPTAFYLCASSKRGNTGELFFGEGSRLTVL.